The 20 T cell receptor beta chains presented below share a single source sample, sequenced in a study of CD8 T cells in ankylosing spondylitis. MiXCR, run by TCRdb on the 5' RACE reads, gives a single entry per CDR3 protein. The sample consists of 150,000 to 200,000 distinct CDR3 sequences, roughly 20% of them appearing once. The sequencing input was blood, either unsorted or a sorted T cell fraction (not recorded which). The receptors were sampled from a male donor aged 5 to 29 with ankylosing spondylitis or in good health (not recorded which).

This clonotype was seen repeatedly, ten times or more. The V and J genes are TRBV7-2 and TRBJ2-3; TRBD1 is a possible D gene (5 bases). Trimming removed 7 bases from V and 2 bases from J, with 16 bases in between. The CDR3 totals 15 residues. Germline CDR1 reads SGHTA; CDR2 reads FQGNSA. CDR3 in amino acids: CASTRRGEYTDTQYF. The CDR3 DNA is TGTGCCAGCACTAGAAGGGGCGAGTACACAGATACGCAGTATTTT.

This clonotype was picked up many times. The rearrangement joins TRBV6-6 to TRBJ2-6; D gene uncertain. Per the germline V gene, CDR1 is MNHNY and CDR2 is SVGAGI (reference sequence). This CDR3 has 11 amino acids. Trimming pared 10 bases from V and 2 bases from J, leaving 3 bases between. The CDR3: CAITGANVLTF. CDR3 in DNA: TGTGCCATAACTGGGGCCAACGTCCTGACTTTC.

The table lists this clonotype with many counts. The CDR3 loop reads CASGVTGKTYEQYV. DNA for the CDR3: TGCGCCAGCGGGGTGACAGGGAAGACCTACGAGCAGTACGTC. V gene TRBV5-1 combines with J gene TRBJ2-7; TRBD1 agrees at 7 bases. This CDR3 is 14 amino acids long. J lost 2 bases, V lost 7 bases, and 9 bases had no gene match. The germline gives CDR1 SGHRS, CDR2 YFSETQ.

The sample holds a few counts of this clonotype. The chain combines TRBV29-1 with TRBJ2-5; D unresolved. V was shortened by 4 bases and J by 2 bases, with 11 bases between the two germline ends. The CDR3 runs 13 residues. Germline CDR1 SQVTM, CDR2 ANQGSEA. In DNA form, the CDR3 reads TGCAGCGTTGCTGGTCAGAGTCAAGAGACCCAGTACTTC. This translates into CSVAGQSQETQYF.

This clonotype was detected ten times or more. The germline gene is not matched at one end of the junction; a read error may be the cause. V and J are TRBV9 and TRBJ2-1, with D perhaps TRBD1 or TRBD2 (5 bases each). The CDR3 sequence is 16 residues long. Germline assignment: CDR1 SGDLS and CDR2 YYNGEE. CDR3 DNA sequence: TGTGCCAGCAGCGTAGAGCCGGGGCCCTTTTACAACGAGCAGTTCTTC. It translates to CASSVEPGPFYNEQFF.

This clonotype was found many times. The CDR3 is CSVSRQPNEKLFF. The CDR3 DNA sequence: TGCAGCGTTTCCCGACAGCCAAATGAAAAACTGTTTTTT. This rearrangement joins TRBV29-1 to TRBJ1-4; TRBD1 is a possible D gene (5 bases). Per the germline V gene, CDR1 is SQVTM and CDR2 is ANQGSEA. V lost 5 bases to trimming and J lost 5 bases, with 12 bases between them. The CDR3 consists of 13 residues.

This clonotype was picked up many times. The J gene is TRBJ2-7, the V gene TRBV27; TRBD2 aligns across 9 bases. CDR3 length: 14 amino acids. The V gene's germline CDR1 is MNHEY and CDR2 SMNVEV (reference sequence). V trimming: 6 bases; J trimming: 2 bases; junction bases outside the gene matches: 5. The CDR3 loop is CASRISGRTYEQYV. CDR3 DNA: TGTGCCAGCAGGATTAGCGGGAGAACCTACGAGCAGTACGTC.

This clonotype was recorded many times. This chain joins TRBV20-1 and TRBJ2-2, with D tentatively TRBD2 (6 bases). CDR3 length equals 15 residues. Germline values: CDR1 DFQATT, CDR2 SNEGSKA (reference sequence). V lost 0 bases, J lost 4 bases, and 12 bases lay in between. CDR3 nucleotides: TGCAGTGCTAGAGATGTCGGGACTCCCACCGGGGAGCTGTTTTTT. Translation gives CSARDVGTPTGELFF.

This clonotype was seen many times. The V call is TRBV12-3 or TRBV12-4, the J call TRBJ1-1; D ambiguous. Trimming took off 2 bases at V and 3 bases at J, with 1 base between the two ends. This CDR3 contains 11 residues. The CDR3 DNA is TGTGCCAGCAGTTTATACACTGAAGCTTTCTTT. Its protein product is CASSLYTEAFF.

The genes are TRBV11-2 and TRBJ2-1; TRBD2 matches at 8 bases. CDR1 and CDR2 (germline): SGHAT, FQNNGV. CDR3 length equals 17 residues. J was trimmed by 5 bases and V by 4 bases; bases with no gene match: 13. The CDR3 region has the DNA TGTGCCAGCAGCTCCCTCCGTGATAGCGGGAACCACAATGAGCAGTTCTTC. Protein product: CASSSLRDSGNHNEQFF.

The rearrangement links TRBV29-1 to TRBJ1-1; D is unclear. The germline V and J ends were trimmed by 3 bases and 0 bases, with 8 bases remaining between them. The V gene's germline CDR1 is SQVTM and CDR2 ANQGSEA. This CDR3 is built from 13 residues. The CDR3 DNA is TGCAGCGTTGATTTAGCAATGAACACTGAAGCTTTCTTT. This translates into CSVDLAMNTEAFF.

This clonotype was observed many times. The rearrangement uses TRBV5-1 and TRBJ2-4; D tentatively fits TRBD1 or TRBD2 (5 bases each). The germline V gene encodes CDR1 SGHRS and CDR2 YFSETQ. This CDR3 is 18 amino acids long. The germline V and J ends were trimmed by 4 bases and 1 base, with 21 bases remaining between them. This chain's CDR3 is CASSTGTGDEVAKNIQYF. The CDR3 bases are TGCGCCAGCAGCACCGGGACGGGTGATGAGGTTGCCAAAAACATTCAGTACTTC.

In this sample, this clonotype turned up many times. The rearrangement joins TRBV3-1 to TRBJ2-5; 7 nucleotides align to TRBD2. Per germline, CDR1 LGHDT and CDR2 YNNKEL (reference sequence). This CDR3 has 16 amino acids. V lost 4 bases, J lost 0 bases, and 8 bases stayed unmatched. The chain's CDR3 is CASSPGPGGNQETQYF. Here the CDR3 DNA reads TGTGCCAGCAGCCCGGGTCCGGGGGGAAACCAAGAGACCCAGTACTTC.

This clonotype was found many times. The chain carries TRBV5-1 and TRBJ2-3; unclear D gene. V lost 5 bases to trimming and J lost 2 bases, with 9 bases between them. The CDR3 length is 13 residues. The germline gives CDR1 SGHRS, CDR2 YFSETQ. DNA of the CDR3: TGCGCCAGCAGGGATCCTAACACAGATACGCAGTATTTT. Translation: CASRDPNTDTQYF. Variable domain in full (rest from reference TRBV5-1 and TRBJ2-3): KAGVTQTPRYLIKTRGQQVTLSCSPISGHRSVSWYQQTPGQGLQFLFEYFSETQRNKGNFPGRFSGRQFSNSRSEMNVSTLELGDSALYLCASRDPNTDTQYFGPGTRLTVL.

This clonotype was recorded at least ten times. J is TRBJ2-2 and V is TRBV20-1, with TRBD2 matching over 7 bases. The CDR3 runs 12 residues. In germline, CDR1 is DFQATT, CDR2 SNEGSKA (reference sequence). After removal of 7 bases from V and 5 bases from J, the junction contained 4 bases not matched to a gene. The CDR3, as DNA: TGCAGTGTACTAGCGCCTACCGGGGAGCTGTTTTTT. It translates to CSVLAPTGELFF.

The chain links TRBV29-1 to TRBJ2-6, with 9 bases that match TRBD1. This CDR3 region has 15 residues. V gave up 6 bases and J gave up 1 base; unmatched junction bases: 4. Germline CDR1 is SQVTM and CDR2 is ANQGSEA. The CDR3 spells CSVGDRVSGANVLTF. The CDR3 nucleotides are TGCAGCGTGGGGGACAGGGTGTCTGGGGCCAACGTCCTGACTTTC.

The chain links TRBV20-1 to TRBJ2-7; D remains ambiguous. Trimming stripped 0 bases from V and 3 bases from J, with 9 bases between. Germline V gene sequence: CDR1 DFQATT, CDR2 SNEGSKA (reference sequence). The CDR3 sequence is 13 residues long. The DNA of the CDR3 is TGCAGTGCTAGAGATGTAACAAGCTACGAGCAGTACGTC. Its protein product is CSARDVTSYEQYV.

This clonotype was counted only a few times. The rearrangement joins TRBV7-9 to TRBJ1-4; TRBD1 matches at 10 bases. V lost 5 bases and J lost 8; bases outside the gene matches: 5. The germline gives CDR1 SEHNR, CDR2 FQNEAQ (reference sequence). The CDR3 has 14 amino acids. CDR3 DNA sequence: TGTGCCAGCAGCCCGGGGACAGGGGAAGAAAAACTGTTTTTT. Its translation: CASSPGTGEEKLFF.

This clonotype was picked up many times. V and J are TRBV6-5 and TRBJ2-7; D not certain. Trimming cost V 2 bases and J 2 bases, with 16 bases left between them. Germline V lookup: CDR1 MNHEY, CDR2 SVGAGI. The CDR3 covers 16 residues. CDR3 sequence (DNA): TGTGCCAGCAGTTACCGGGCAGGACGCAAACCCTACGAGCAGTACTTC. Translation gives CASSYRAGRKPYEQYF.

The sample holds many counts of this clonotype. The J gene is TRBJ2-1, the V gene TRBV12-3 or TRBV12-4; 8 bases agree with TRBD1. The CDR3 length is 16 residues. The V and J ends lost 3 bases and 9 bases, in that order; junction bases with no gene match: 13. The CDR3 here is CASSFSGQVLLFEQFF. In DNA, the CDR3 is TGTGCCAGCAGTTTCTCGGGACAGGTTTTATTATTTGAGCAGTTCTTC.